The 30 T cell receptor beta chains below were found in one sample sequenced in a study of neurological immune-mediated disorders. TCRdb fed the 5' RACE reads into MiXCR, producing one record per CDR3 protein. Of 60,000 to 70,000 distinct CDR3 sequences listed, roughly 5.6% were seen once; the top ten hold approximately 5.1%. The sample taken for sequencing was PBMCs. The receptors here all came from a human donor with multiple sclerosis. The donor label of this sample is uncertain.

This clonotype appeared many times. This chain joins TRBV7-9 and TRBJ1-4; the D is unclear. The CDR3 covers 14 residues. V was cut by 3 bases and J by 8 bases, with 13 bases left in between. The germline V gene encodes CDR1 SEHNR and CDR2 FQNEAQ (reference sequence). The CDR3 loop is CASSLTGGGEKLFF. The CDR3 bases are TGTGCCAGCAGCTTGACGGGAGGAGGAGAAAAACTGTTTTTT.

The table lists this clonotype with a few counts. The chain joins TRBV5-5 to TRBJ1-5; the D is unclear. The CDR3 covers 18 residues. The V end was cut by 0 bases, the J end by 0 bases, with 16 bases between. From germline, CDR1 is SGHKS and CDR2 YYEKEE (reference sequence). For the CDR3, the DNA is TGTGCCAGCAGCTTGGCCGCCGGGCAGAGAGATAGCAATCAGCCCCAGCATTTT. Amino acid sequence: CASSLAAGQRDSNQPQHF.

V usage is TRBV7-2 and J usage is TRBJ2-7; D gene ambiguous. The V gene's germline CDR1 is SGHTA and CDR2 FQGNSA. The CDR3 consists of 14 residues. The V end lost 5 bases, the J end lost 5 bases, and 16 bases lay between the germline ends. DNA of the CDR3: TGTGCCAGCAGCCTCAAATCGGGCCCACACGAGCAGTACTTC. Translating gives CASSLKSGPHEQYF.

This clonotype came up many times. The chain couples TRBV7-7 to TRBJ2-3, with 11 bases that match TRBD1. CDR1 and CDR2 (germline): SSHAT, FNYEAQ (reference sequence). Trimming at V came to 4 bases and at J to 6 bases, leaving 6 bases not matched to a gene. The CDR3 covers 15 residues. CDR3 residues: CASSSGQGAGDTQYF. CDR3 bases: TGTGCCAGCAGCTCCGGACAGGGGGCCGGGGATACGCAGTATTTT.

This clonotype was seen more than once but under ten times. The V gene is TRBV9, the J gene TRBJ2-7; D perhaps matches TRBD2 (5 bases). This CDR3 has 18 residues. Trimming took off 6 bases at V and 3 bases at J, with 28 bases between the two ends. Per the germline V gene, CDR1 is SGDLS and CDR2 is YYNGEE. CDR3 region: CASTRIPAAQTTFYEQYF. In DNA form, the CDR3 reads TGTGCCAGCACCAGAATCCCCGCTGCACAGACTACCTTCTACGAGCAGTACTTC.

This clonotype has a count of ten or more. The chain has TRBV7-2 and TRBJ2-1; TRBD1 agrees at 9 bases. The length of the CDR3 is 15 residues. CDR1 and CDR2 (germline): SGHTA, FQGNSA. V was clipped by 5 bases and J by 4 bases; unmatched bases: 6. The CDR3 here is CASSQDRGVYNEQFF. CDR3 coding DNA: TGTGCCAGCAGCCAAGACAGGGGGGTTTACAATGAGCAGTTCTTC.

This clonotype has ten or more counts. This sequence joins TRBV6-5 and TRBJ1-5, with 9 bases identical to TRBD1. V shed 6 bases and J 1 base; nucleotides not matched to a gene: 7. The CDR3 runs 16 residues. Looked up from germline, CDR1 is MNHEY and CDR2 is SVGAGI. CDR3 loop: CASSPGTGSSNQPQHF. As DNA, the CDR3 is TGTGCCAGCAGCCCCGGGACAGGGTCCAGCAATCAGCCCCAGCATTTT.

This clonotype was counted ten times or more. This chain joins TRBV10-3 and TRBJ1-5; the D gene is possibly TRBD1 (5 bases). Trimming removed 0 bases from V and 3 bases from J, with 6 bases in between. Germline values: CDR1 ENHRY, CDR2 SYGVKD. The CDR3 has 14 residues. The CDR3 nucleotides are TGTGCCATCAGTGAGTCGACAGACAATCAGCCCCAGCATTTT. This translates into CAISESTDNQPQHF.

In its sample, this clonotype was seen many times. V is TRBV7-2 and J is TRBJ1-2, with D maybe TRBD1 (5 bases). The CDR3 runs 14 residues. V was pared by 2 bases and J by 2 bases, with 9 bases between. From germline, CDR1 is SGHTA and CDR2 FQGNSA. The CDR3 sequence is CASSLRGRNYGYTF. CDR3 nucleotides: TGTGCCAGCAGCTTAAGGGGACGGAACTATGGCTACACCTTC.

This clonotype was observed at least ten times. The CDR3 DNA reads as TGCGCCAGCAGGTGGGGAGGGGCAGATACGCAGTATTTT. Translated, it gives CASRWGGADTQYF. The rearrangement uses TRBV5-1 and TRBJ2-3; 7 bases are a match to TRBD2. The ends lost 5 bases at V and 4 bases at J; junction bases unmatched: 4. In germline, CDR1 is SGHRS, CDR2 YFSETQ. The length of the CDR3 is 13 residues.

V gene TRBV6-5 combines with J gene TRBJ2-4; D is ambiguous. CDR1 is MNHEY and CDR2 is SVGAGI in the germline V gene. The CDR3 has 11 residues. With 7 bases removed from V and 10 bases from J, the gap between germline ends came to 11 bases. The CDR3 region has the DNA TGTGCCAGCACGGCAGGCTTAATTCAGTACTTC. This codes for CASTAGLIQYF.

This clonotype was seen ten or more times. The V and J genes are TRBV10-3 and TRBJ1-2; D may be TRBD1 (5 bases). The CDR3 spans 13 residues. The germline gives CDR1 ENHRY, CDR2 SYGVKD. The V end lost 2 bases, the J end lost 10 bases, and 14 bases lay between the germline ends. The DNA for the CDR3 is TGTGCCATCAGTGAGGGGCAGGGAGAGTACTACACCTTC. Its protein product is CAISEGQGEYYTF.

This clonotype came up many times. The J gene is TRBJ2-3, the V gene TRBV7-2, with TRBD2 identical over 7 bases. The CDR3 is 16 residues long. Germline V lookup: CDR1 SGHTA, CDR2 FQGNSA. J lost 1 base, V lost 4 bases, and 8 bases had no gene match. DNA of the CDR3: TGTGCCAGCAGCTCTAGCCCTGGACTAGGCACAGATACGCAGTATTTT. The encoded protein is CASSSSPGLGTDTQYF. Based on the CDR3 plus reference TRBV7-2 and TRBJ2-3, the full variable domain is GAGVSQSPSNKVTEKGKDVELRCDPISGHTALYWYRQSLGQGLEFLIYFQGNSAPDKSGLPSDRFSAERTGGSVSTLTIQRTQQEDSAVYLCASSSSPGLGTDTQYFGPGTRLTVL.

This clonotype was observed at least ten times. This chain connects TRBV6-1 to TRBJ1-1, with D maybe TRBD1 (6 bases). The length of the CDR3 is 13 residues. The V and J ends lost 5 bases and 1 base respectively, with 8 bases between them. Germline assignment: CDR1 MNHNS and CDR2 SASEGT. Written as DNA, the CDR3 is TGTGCCAGCAGTAACAGGGAGAACACTGAAGCTTTCTTT. Residues: CASSNRENTEAFF.

This sequence joins TRBV5-1 and TRBJ2-2; 8 nucleotides align to TRBD1. The CDR3 is made up of 18 amino acids. V lost 4 bases and J lost 6; bases outside the gene matches: 17. Germline loops: CDR1 SGHRS, CDR2 YFSETQ. The CDR3, as DNA: TGCGCCAGCAGCACAACGGGACAGGCCCCAAGTAATTCCGGGGAGCTGTTTTTT. This sequence encodes CASSTTGQAPSNSGELFF. The full variable domain, rest sourced from reference TRBV5-1 and TRBJ2-2, is KAGVTQTPRYLIKTRGQQVTLSCSPISGHRSVSWYQQTPGQGLQFLFEYFSETQRNKGNFPGRFSGRQFSNSRSEMNVSTLELGDSALYLCASSTTGQAPSNSGELFFGEGSRLTVL.

The V call is TRBV11-2, the J call TRBJ1-6, with 9 bases lining up with TRBD1. This CDR3 has 14 amino acids. Germline CDR1 and CDR2: SGHAT and FQNNGV. J lost 11 bases, V lost 5 bases, and 7 bases had no gene match. The CDR3 coding sequence is TGTGCCAGCAGCCGTGACAGGGGGATCGCACCCCTCCACTTT. It codes for CASSRDRGIAPLHF.

This clonotype showed up many times. The rearrangement links TRBV7-9 to TRBJ1-4; D call uncertain. Trimming pared 6 bases from V and 14 bases from J, leaving 19 bases between. Germline values: CDR1 SEHNR, CDR2 FQNEAQ (reference sequence). The CDR3 is made up of 13 amino acids. The CDR3 nucleotides are TGTGCCAGCAGTAACGAAGGACTCTCCCGGCTGTTTTTT. Translated, it gives CASSNEGLSRLFF.

This clonotype occurred a few times. V and J are TRBV25-1 and TRBJ1-1, with a possible D match to TRBD1 (6 bases). The germline CDR1 and CDR2 sequences are MGHDK and SYGVNS. V was trimmed by 3 bases and J by 3 bases, leaving 14 bases between them. This CDR3 region has 15 residues. The CDR3 DNA sequence: TGTGCCAGCAGTGACACAGGGAGAGGGGACACTGAAGCTTTCTTT. Translating it yields CASSDTGRGDTEAFF.

The sample holds many counts of this clonotype. Compared with germline, one end of the junction differs, possibly owing to a read error. This CDR3 reads CASSQSYSDNEQFF. Written as DNA, the CDR3 is TGTGCCAGCAGTCAATCATACTCCGACAATGAGCAGTTCTTC. The rearrangement links TRBV6-4 to TRBJ2-1; unclear D gene. The CDR3 totals 14 residues. Per germline, CDR1 MRHNA and CDR2 SNTAGT.

This clonotype was counted ten times or more. The gene calls are TRBV2 and TRBJ1-2; D is unresolved. The V end was cut by 9 bases, the J end by 8 bases, with 22 bases between. The germline gives CDR1 SNHLY, CDR2 FYNNEI. The CDR3 totals 14 residues. The CDR3 loop reads CARAAGSGRLGYTF. The CDR3 nucleotides read TGTGCCAGAGCAGCGGGGAGTGGACGGTTAGGCTACACCTTC.

This clonotype was counted ten times or more. The chain has TRBV20-1 and TRBJ2-7; TRBD1 agrees at 7 bases. CDR3 length: 14 amino acids. With V trimmed by 0 bases and J by 2 bases, 4 bases remained unmatched. CDR1 is DFQATT, CDR2 SNEGSKA, per germline (reference sequence). The CDR3: CSARDRQGTYEQYF. The CDR3 bases are TGCAGTGCTAGAGATCGACAGGGAACCTACGAGCAGTACTTC.

Ten or more counts support this clonotype. The chain joins TRBV20-1 to TRBJ2-7, with D perhaps TRBD2 (5 bases). V was cut by 4 bases and J by 1 base, with 11 bases left in between. This CDR3 is 13 amino acids long. The germline V gene has CDR1 DFQATT and CDR2 SNEGSKA (reference sequence). This chain's CDR3 is CSAIELASYEQYF. CDR3 nucleotides: TGCAGTGCTATCGAGCTAGCTTCCTACGAGCAGTACTTC.

This clonotype was counted many times. The chain is built from TRBV20-1 and TRBJ2-3; 7 bases are shared with TRBD1. Looked up from germline, CDR1 is DFQATT and CDR2 is SNEGSKA (reference sequence). Trimming at V came to 3 bases and at J to 8 bases, leaving 11 bases not matched to a gene. This CDR3 is 14 amino acids long. Written as DNA, the CDR3 is TGCAGTGCTAGCCGCCGGGATTCAGGGGGTACGCAGTATTTT. It specifies CSASRRDSGGTQYF.

This clonotype was seen many times. CDR3 region: CASSEIAGGWGNQPQHF. The CDR3 DNA follows: TGCGCCAGCAGTGAGATTGCAGGGGGCTGGGGGAATCAGCCCCAGCATTTT. The rearrangement joins TRBV10-2 to TRBJ1-5; TRBD1 aligns across 8 bases. V lost 2 bases to trimming and J lost 4 bases; unmatched junction nucleotides: 10. Germline CDR1 and CDR2: WSHSY and SAAADI. The CDR3 is 17 amino acids.

In its sample, this clonotype was seen many times. This rearrangement joins TRBV5-1 to TRBJ1-2; D gene unclear. The CDR3 covers 13 residues. Trimming pared 4 bases from V and 7 bases from J, leaving 14 bases between. The germline V gene has CDR1 SGHRS and CDR2 YFSETQ. The CDR3 loop is CASSEQERSGYTF. In DNA form, the CDR3 reads TGCGCCAGCAGCGAGCAAGAACGGAGTGGCTACACCTTC. The full variable domain, with the rest looked up from reference TRBV5-1 and TRBJ1-2, is KAGVTQTPRYLIKTRGQQVTLSCSPISGHRSVSWYQQTPGQGLQFLFEYFSETQRNKGNFPGRFSGRQFSNSRSEMNVSTLELGDSALYLCASSEQERSGYTFGSGTRLTVV.

This clonotype showed up many times. The chain links TRBV5-1 to TRBJ1-5, with a weak D call TRBD1 (6 bases). The CDR3 loop spans 14 amino acids. V was shortened by 3 bases and J by 6 bases, with 13 bases between the two germline ends. Germline loops: CDR1 SGHRS, CDR2 YFSETQ. The CDR3 DNA is TGCGCCAGCAGCTACACCCCACAGGGTCAGCCCCAGCATTTT. Protein product: CASSYTPQGQPQHF.

The chain uses TRBV20-1 and TRBJ2-1; D may correspond to TRBD1 or TRBD2 (5 bases each). The CDR3 runs 15 residues. The V gene's germline CDR1 is DFQATT and CDR2 SNEGSKA (reference sequence). V was cut by 7 bases and J by 3 bases, with 19 bases left in between. The CDR3 protein is CSGRGERAVYNEQFF. CDR3 DNA sequence: TGCAGTGGGAGAGGGGAAAGGGCGGTCTACAATGAGCAGTTCTTC.

This clonotype occurred many times. The chain combines TRBV7-3 with TRBJ1-1; D remains ambiguous. The CDR3 runs 16 residues. The germline CDR1 and CDR2 sequences are SGHTA and FQGTGA. V was cut by 5 bases and J by 1 base, with 17 bases left in between. CDR3 in DNA: TGTGCCAGCAGCCTGACTGCGGGGTCTGGGAACACTGAAGCTTTCTTT. It translates to CASSLTAGSGNTEAFF.

This clonotype was seen at least ten times. The V gene is TRBV5-6, the J gene TRBJ1-2, with 9 bases identical to TRBD1. The CDR3 covers 15 residues. Germline CDR1 reads SGHDT; CDR2 reads YYEEEE. V shed 3 bases and J 4 bases; nucleotides not matched to a gene: 7. DNA of the CDR3: TGTGCCAGCAGCTCGCGCCGGGACAGGGCCTATGGCTACACCTTC. Its translation is CASSSRRDRAYGYTF.

The sample holds many counts of this clonotype. The chain uses TRBV5-1 and TRBJ2-3; 7 nucleotides line up with TRBD2. This CDR3 has 14 amino acids. Germline V gene data show CDR1 as SGHRS and CDR2 as YFSETQ. V lost 0 bases to trimming and J lost 10 bases; unmatched junction nucleotides: 8. This CDR3 is CASSLGLAGESQYF. The CDR3 DNA sequence: TGCGCCAGCAGCTTGGGACTAGCCGGGGAGTCGCAGTATTTT.